This TCR beta chain was documented in a study of shared clonotypes between healthy human individuals. Study information: Samples came from two female and three male donors aged 18 to 49. General observations from the study: On the whole, naive subsets had larger estimated richness than memory subsets had.

As regards this clone: What it binds is not known.

The CDR3 has 14 residues. The V gene end was trimmed by 0 bases and the J gene end by 7 bases; junction bases not matched to a gene: 5. CDR1 and CDR2 (germline): ENHRY, SYGVKD. The naive CD8 subset, CD45RO-negative cells positively selected for CCR7, excluded terminally differentiated effector memory CD45RA+ cells. DNA at 150 to 250 ng, 25,000 to 35,000 T cell genomes, went into sorted-subset replicate PCRs. Methods used by the authors: ImmunoSEQ sequences covered only the junction and lacked quality scores; filtering therefore differed. Generated by immunoSEQ multiplex PCR, the TCRdb table keeps only in-frame clones and is missing some. V and J calls and clone size follow that table, whereas D and trimming were derived from the DNA. This table has 1.5 million to 2.5 million clones, just under 95% appearing once.

Sequencing input: naive CD8+ T cells sorted from blood. This chain links TRBV10-3 with TRBJ1-2, with 7 nucleotides matching TRBD1. The sequence came from a man younger than 30 in good health. The CDR3 loop reads CAISESGGGGGYTF. The DNA for the CDR3 is TGTGCCATCAGTGAGTCCGGAGGGGGCGGTGGCTACACCTTC.